One and the same sample provided the 21 T cell receptor beta chains below, sequenced in a study of T-cell memory formation after mild COVID-19. TCRdb used MiXCR to reprocess the 5' RACE reads, holding one entry per CDR3 protein. The table records about 190,000 distinct CDR3 sequences, roughly 10% of them present only once. Sequencing used PBMCs or a T cell subset sorted from them (not recorded which). These receptor sequences come from a man aged 18 to 29 who had mild COVID-19 (a few samples of this study predate the infection). Cell type and time point are not known.

This clonotype was recorded a few times. The rearrangement joins TRBV3-1 to TRBJ1-2; D call uncertain. Germline CDR1 reads LGHDT; CDR2 reads YNNKEL (reference sequence). There are 14 residues in the CDR3. With 0 bases removed from V and 8 bases from J, the gap between germline ends came to 13 bases. Written as DNA, the CDR3 is TGTGCCAGCAGCCAAGACAGCCCCGGCGGGGGCTACACCTTC. Its protein product is CASSQDSPGGGYTF.

To note about this clonotype: Likely a read error: the CDR3 ends without its conserved phenylalanine or tryptophan. The J gene is TRBJ2-7, the V gene TRBV4-1; 9 bases are shared with TRBD1. The CDR3 covers 14 residues. Losses at the gene ends were 4 bases for V and 4 bases for J; bases not matched to a gene: 5. The germline gives CDR1 MGHRA, CDR2 YSYEKL. The CDR3 DNA reads as TGCGCCAGCAGCCGACCGGGACAGGGTTACGAGCAGTACTTA. Residues: CASSRPGQGYEQYL.

This clonotype was observed at least ten times. The chain combines TRBV4-3 with TRBJ1-1; D is ambiguous. The germline V and J ends were trimmed by 7 bases and 8 bases, with 5 bases remaining between them. Germline lookup yields CDR1 LGHNA and CDR2 YSLEER. The CDR3 is 9 amino acids. In nucleotides, the CDR3 is TGCGCCAGCATCCCCGAAGCTTTCTTT. It specifies CASIPEAFF.

The gene calls are TRBV20-1 and TRBJ1-3; D is unresolved. Germline CDR1 and CDR2: DFQATT and SNEGSKA (reference sequence). The CDR3 is 14 amino acids. V dropped 5 bases and J dropped 0 bases, with 11 bases sitting between them. The CDR3 here is CSAGRLSSGNTIYF. In DNA form, the CDR3 reads TGCAGTGCTGGCAGACTTTCCTCTGGAAACACCATATATTTT.

This sequence joins TRBV5-1 and TRBJ1-1; D is ambiguous. Trimming stripped 3 bases from V and 7 bases from J, with 16 bases between. This CDR3 has 14 amino acids. CDR1 SGHRS and CDR2 YFSETQ come from the germline V gene. The CDR3 is CASSWKGRGSEAFF. CDR3 sequence (DNA): TGCGCCAGCAGCTGGAAAGGGAGAGGCAGTGAAGCTTTCTTT.

This clonotype was counted a few times. The J gene is TRBJ2-2, the V gene TRBV12-3 or TRBV12-4, with 7 nucleotides matching TRBD2. The V and J ends lost 5 bases and 6 bases, in that order; junction bases with no gene match: 12. This CDR3 is 16 amino acids long. CDR3 protein: CASSPRSGVPPGELFF. The DNA for the CDR3 is TGTGCCAGCAGTCCCCGAAGCGGGGTACCGCCCGGGGAGCTGTTTTTT.

In this sample, this clonotype turned up many times. The V call is TRBV5-6, the J call TRBJ1-1; 8 bases are shared with TRBD1. V gave up 0 bases and J gave up 7 bases; unmatched junction bases: 2. Germline loops: CDR1 SGHDT, CDR2 YYEEEE. The CDR3 has 13 residues. The CDR3 loop is CASSLGQGIEAFF. CDR3 nucleotides: TGTGCCAGCAGCTTGGGACAGGGGATTGAAGCTTTCTTT.

This clonotype has just a few counts. The chain links TRBV7-9 to TRBJ2-1, with 7 bases identical to TRBD1. The J segment lost 8 bases and the V segment lost 5 bases, leaving 9 bases of the junction unmatched. Looked up from germline, CDR1 is SEHNR and CDR2 is FQNEAQ (reference sequence). CDR3 size: 14 residues. The CDR3 protein is CASSGGQALDEQFF. DNA of the CDR3: TGTGCCAGCAGCGGTGGACAGGCATTGGATGAGCAGTTCTTC. The full variable domain, completed using reference TRBV7-9 and TRBJ2-1, is DTGVSQNPRHKITKRGQNVTFRCDPISEHNRLYWYRQTLGQGPEFLTYFQNEAQLEKSRLLSDRFSAERPKGSFSTLEIQRTEQGDSAMYLCASSGGQALDEQFFGPGTRLTVL.

This clonotype was seen a handful of times. Here the CDR3 reads CASSSRPGRSYNSPLHF. The CDR3 nucleotides are TGTGCCAGCAGCTCGAGACCAGGGCGTTCCTATAATTCACCCCTCCACTTT. V and J are TRBV7-2 and TRBJ1-6; weak D call: TRBD1 (5 bases). Germline CDR1 SGHTA, CDR2 FQGNSA. V lost 4 bases and J 1 base, leaving 14 bases between the germline ends. The CDR3 is made up of 17 amino acids.

This clonotype was found a few times. This rearrangement joins TRBV20-1 to TRBJ1-1, with D unclear. Germline CDR1 and CDR2: DFQATT and SNEGSKA (reference sequence). V was cut by 1 base and J by 3 bases, with 12 bases left in between. This CDR3 comprises 14 residues. CDR3 in amino acids: CSARGGQSHTEAFF. In DNA, the CDR3 is TGCAGTGCTAGAGGAGGGCAATCCCACACTGAAGCTTTCTTT.

This clonotype was seen more than once but under ten times. This chain joins TRBV4-3 and TRBJ1-4; 7 nucleotides agree with TRBD1. V gave up 1 base and J gave up 7 bases; unmatched junction bases: 6. The germline gives CDR1 LGHNA, CDR2 YSLEER. The CDR3 covers 15 residues. The CDR3 region has the DNA TGCGCCAGCAGCCAAGGAGCAGGGGGGCGTGAAAAACTGTTTTTT. This sequence encodes CASSQGAGGREKLFF.

This clonotype was found a few times. This rearrangement joins TRBV7-6 to TRBJ2-4; TRBD1 aligns across 8 bases. The CDR3 length is 17 residues. CDR1 is SGHVS and CDR2 is FNYEAQ in the germline V gene. V shed 2 bases, J shed 2 bases, and the junction held 8 bases outside the gene matches. CDR3 in DNA: TGTGCCAGCAGCTTACAGAGACAGGGGCCGACCAAAAACATTCAGTACTTC. Translating gives CASSLQRQGPTKNIQYF.

V is TRBV4-3 and J is TRBJ2-2; D gene uncertain. This CDR3 spans 13 amino acids. The germline V and J ends were trimmed by 0 bases and 7 bases, with 6 bases remaining between them. Germline values: CDR1 LGHNA, CDR2 YSLEER. CDR3 protein: CASSQDSGGELFF. CDR3 nucleotide sequence: TGCGCCAGCAGCCAAGACTCCGGCGGGGAGCTGTTTTTT.

Only a few counts were recorded for this clonotype. The genes are TRBV28 and TRBJ1-5, with unresolved D. The CDR3 extends over 14 amino acids. Between the trimmed V and J ends, which lost 6 bases and 6 bases, there was a span of 15 bases. Germline CDR1 MDHEN, CDR2 SYDVKM. The CDR3 is CASSRGSTRQPQHF. The CDR3 DNA follows: TGTGCCAGCAGCCGCGGATCAACCCGTCAGCCCCAGCATTTT.

Many counts were recorded for this clonotype. The V call is TRBV7-9, the J call TRBJ1-1, with TRBD1 matching 7 bases. This CDR3 contains 13 residues. V shed 6 bases, J shed 5 bases, and the junction held 6 bases outside the gene matches. Per the germline V gene, CDR1 is SEHNR and CDR2 is FQNEAQ (reference sequence). The DNA for the CDR3 is TGTGCCAGCAGTCATGACAGGGTAACTGAAGCTTTCTTT. Amino acids: CASSHDRVTEAFF.

This clonotype was seen a handful of times. The gene calls are TRBV7-2 and TRBJ2-7; 9 nucleotides match TRBD1. Per germline, CDR1 SGHTA and CDR2 FQGNSA. V shed 1 base and J 5 bases; nucleotides not matched to a gene: 6. The CDR3 is made up of 15 amino acids. Written as DNA, the CDR3 is TGTGCCAGCAGCTTAGTTGGGGACAGGGCAGACGAGCAGTACTTC. This translates into CASSLVGDRADEQYF.

With respect to this clonotype: Being one base from a much bigger clone, this may be a read error. The chain combines TRBV12-3 or TRBV12-4 with TRBJ2-5; D ambiguous. The CDR3 is made up of 12 amino acids. V was clipped by 6 bases and J by 0 bases, with 5 bases between them. The CDR3 spells CASSQYQETQYF. The CDR3 DNA sequence: TGTGCCAGCAGCCAGTACCAAGAGACCCAGTACTTC.

The chain joins TRBV6-2 or TRBV6-3 to TRBJ2-7; tentatively, D is TRBD1 or TRBD2 (5 bases each). The CDR3 contains 15 residues. Germline V CDR1 and CDR2: MNHEY, SVGEGT. V was clipped by 4 bases and J by 2 bases, with 15 bases between them. CDR3 nucleotides: TGTGCCAGCAGTTTATCCGGGACGTCAGCCTACGAGCAGTACGTC. It codes for CASSLSGTSAYEQYV.

This clonotype was recorded a few times. Here the CDR3 DNA reads TGTGCCAGCAGTTACAAGGGCTTCGAGCAGTACGTC. This sequence encodes CASSYKGFEQYV. The rearrangement uses TRBV6-6 and TRBJ2-7; D unresolved. With 2 bases removed from V and 6 bases from J, the gap between germline ends came to 8 bases. Germline assignment: CDR1 MNHNY and CDR2 SVGAGI (reference sequence). The CDR3 covers 12 residues.

This clonotype was recorded at least ten times. The V and J genes are TRBV7-2 and TRBJ2-6; D gene unclear. Per the germline V gene, CDR1 is SGHTA and CDR2 is FQGNSA. The V end lost 5 bases, the J end lost 3 bases, and 14 bases lay between the germline ends. CDR3 length: 16 residues. The CDR3 is CASSRALLSGANVLTF. The CDR3 DNA sequence: TGTGCCAGCAGCAGGGCCCTTCTGAGTGGGGCCAACGTCCTGACTTTC.

The gene calls are TRBV7-3 and TRBJ2-1; D remains ambiguous. CDR1 and CDR2 (germline): SGHTA, FQGTGA. This CDR3 comprises 13 residues. V was clipped by 5 bases and J by 9 bases, with 14 bases between them. CDR3: CASSPGILSEQFF. In DNA, the CDR3 is TGTGCCAGCAGCCCTGGGATTTTGAGTGAGCAGTTCTTC.